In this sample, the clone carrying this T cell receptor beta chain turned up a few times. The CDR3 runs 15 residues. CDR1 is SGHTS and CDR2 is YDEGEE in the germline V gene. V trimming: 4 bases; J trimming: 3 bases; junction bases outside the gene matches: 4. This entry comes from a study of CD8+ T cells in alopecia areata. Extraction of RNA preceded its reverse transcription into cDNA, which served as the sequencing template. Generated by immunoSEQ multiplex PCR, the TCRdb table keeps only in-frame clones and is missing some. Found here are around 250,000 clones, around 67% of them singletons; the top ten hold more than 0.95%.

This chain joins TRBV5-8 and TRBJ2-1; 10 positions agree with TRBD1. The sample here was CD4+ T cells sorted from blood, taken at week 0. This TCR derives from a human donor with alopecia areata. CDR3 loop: CASSPRDRGYNEQFF. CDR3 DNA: TGTGCCAGCAGCCCTCGGGACAGGGGCTACAATGAGCAGTTCTTC.